A selection of T cell receptor beta chains follows, all from one sample in a study of cytomegalovirus exposure and HLA in healthy donors. Clones were sequenced by immunoSEQ multiplex PCR, and TCRdb holds only the in-frame ones, with some missing. The table records 150,000 to 200,000 clones, approximately 78% of them present only once. Input material: PBMCs. The origin of the receptors is a male donor in good health and CMV-seronegative. The CDR3 runs from the conserved cysteine through the conserved F or W. D genes are given only for firm matches. Size is stated for part of the rows, as once, few or many counts, or as a class when the clone is expanded.

V	J	D	size	DNA	CDR3
TRBV4-3	TRBJ1-4	-	few	TGCGCCAGCAGCCAAGATCCGGGGGGGCGAAAACTGTTTTTT	CASSQDPGGRKLFF
TRBV7-9	TRBJ1-1	-	-	TGTGCCAGCAGCACCACAAGTTACACTGAAGCTTTCTTT	CASSTTSYTEAFF
TRBV7-8	TRBJ1-1	TRBD1	-	TGTGCCAGCAGCTCAGACAGGGACACTGAAGCTTTCTTT	CASSSDRDTEAFF
TRBV11-3	TRBJ1-5	TRBD1	-	TGTGCCAGCAGACCCCCCCGGCAGGGGGACAATCAGCCCCAGCATTTT	CASRPPRQGDNQPQHF
TRBV7-3	TRBJ2-2	-	-	TGTGCCAGCAGCTTCTCCGGGAACACCGGGGAGCTGTTTTTT	CASSFSGNTGELFF
TRBV5-5	TRBJ1-4	TRBD1	few	TGTGCCAGCAGCTTGTCCGGGACAGGGGGAAGAGCTAATGAAAAACTGTTTTTT	CASSLSGTGGRANEKLFF
TRBV7-2	TRBJ1-4	TRBD1	-	TGTGCCAGCAGCGTGACCGGGACAGGGGATGAAAAACTGTTTTTT	CASSVTGTGDEKLFF
TRBV5-1	TRBJ2-1	TRBD1	once	TGCGCCAGCAGCTATACAGGGGGCGTGAGTAATGAGCAGTTCTTC	CASSYTGGVSNEQFF
TRBV7-6	TRBJ2-7	TRBD2	once	TGTGCCAGCAGCCCGCGGGGGGGTCAGGGAAACGAGCAGTACTTC	CASSPRGGQGNEQYF
TRBV7-2	TRBJ2-1	TRBD1	-	TGTGCCAGCAGCGTCGGCGGGACAGGGTCCTACAATGAGCAGTTCTTC	CASSVGGTGSYNEQFF
TRBV28	TRBJ2-7	TRBD1	-	TGTGCCAGCAGTTCTGGACAGGGAAACTTCGAGCAGTACTTC	CASSSGQGNFEQYF
TRBV19	TRBJ2-1	-	-	TGTGCCAGTAGTCCCTCATGGCGGAGTTACAATGAGCAGTTCTTC	CASSPSWRSYNEQFF
TRBV6-1	TRBJ2-1	TRBD2	-	TGTGCCAGCAGTGAGCTCCGATTAGCGGGAGGGGATGAGCAGTTCTTC	CASSELRLAGGDEQFF
TRBV5-3	TRBJ1-3	TRBD1	-	TGTGCCAGAAGCGTAGGACAGGTTCGGAGGGGAAACACCATATATTTT	CARSVGQVRRGNTIYF
TRBV5-6	TRBJ1-1	TRBD1	-	TGTGCCAGCAGCTTGTCGGGACAGGGCCTCACTGAAGCTTTCTTT	CASSLSGQGLTEAFF
TRBV4-3	TRBJ2-2	TRBD2	-	TGCGCCAGCAGCCAAGAAATAGCGGGATACACCGGGGAGCTGTTTTTT	CASSQEIAGYTGELFF
TRBV4-1	TRBJ2-7	-	-	TGCGCCAGCAGCTCCGTGGACAGCTACGAGCAGTACTTC	CASSSVDSYEQYF
TRBV19	TRBJ2-1	TRBD2	many	TGTGCCAGTAGTATCGGGGGGAATGAGCAGTTCTTC	CASSIGGNEQFF
TRBV28	TRBJ2-7	-	-	TGTGCCAGCAGTCCCAATTACGAGCAGTACTTC	CASSPNYEQYF
TRBV9	TRBJ2-1	-	-	TGTGCCAGCAGCCCCAGACCCGGGAGCAATGAGCAGTTCTTC	CASSPRPGSNEQFF
TRBV6-1	TRBJ2-5	TRBD1	-	TGTGCCAGCAGTCCCCGGGACAGAGAGACCCAGTACTTC	CASSPRDRETQYF
TRBV5-4	TRBJ2-7	-	-	TGTGCCAGCAGCCCCGCGACTAGTCTAGGGCAGTACTTC	CASSPATSLGQYF
TRBV14	TRBJ2-5	TRBD1	-	TGTGCCAGCAGCCCGGGACAGGTCATGGTCGAGACCCAGTACTTC	CASSPGQVMVETQYF
TRBV28	TRBJ1-5	-	-	TGTGCCAGCAGATTAGGGGCGGCTCAGCCCCAGCATTTT	CASRLGAAQPQHF
TRBV27	TRBJ2-7	TRBD1	-	TGTGCCAGCAGTTGGGGACAGAAAATAACCTACGAGCAGTACTTC	CASSWGQKITYEQYF
TRBV5-1	TRBJ2-7	-	-	TGCGCCAGCAGCTTAACTGGTTACGAGCAGTACTTC	CASSLTGYEQYF
TRBV19	TRBJ2-7	TRBD2	-	TGTGCCAGTAGTTCCAGCGGGACGAATTCCTACGAGCAGTACTTC	CASSSSGTNSYEQYF
TRBV7-9	TRBJ2-3	-	-	TGTGCCAGCAGCTTAGAACGCCGGACAGATACGCAGTATTTT	CASSLERRTDTQYF
TRBV28	TRBJ1-2	-	few	TGTGCCAGCAGTGGCGGCTCGGGGAATTACTATGGCTACACCTTC	CASSGGSGNYYGYTF
TRBV5-4	TRBJ2-7	-	few	TGTGCCAGCAGCGGGGAGAACTACGAGCAGTACTTC	CASSGENYEQYF
TRBV6-4	TRBJ2-1	TRBD2	-	TGTGCCAGCAGCCTAGCGGGAGGGCCGGGTGAGCAGTTCTTC	CASSLAGGPGEQFF
TRBV10-3	TRBJ2-7	TRBD1	-	TGTGCCATTTCGGACCTTGACGACAGGGTTAACTACGAGCAGTACTTC	CAISDLDDRVNYEQYF
TRBV28	TRBJ1-2	TRBD1	-	TGTGCCAGCAGATCAGGGGGCTCAGCTAACTATGGCTACACCTTC	CASRSGGSANYGYTF
TRBV6-5	TRBJ2-7	-	-	TGTGCCAGCAGTTCCTCCAGGGAAATCTACGAGCAGTACTTC	CASSSSREIYEQYF
TRBV11-3	TRBJ2-6	-	-	TGTGCCAGCAGCTTAGTACCGAGTGGGGCCAACGTCCTGACTTTC	CASSLVPSGANVLTF
TRBV7-7	TRBJ2-5	TRBD2	-	TGTGCTAGCAGCTTGTTGGGTAGCGGGGTAGGGGAGACCCAGTACTTC	CASSLLGSGVGETQYF
TRBV27	TRBJ2-7	TRBD2	once	TGTGCCAGCAATTTGGGAGGGGCGACCTACGAGCAGTACTTC	CASNLGGATYEQYF
TRBV7-2	TRBJ2-3	TRBD2	-	TGTGCCAGCAGCCCCGGACTAGCACATACGCAGTATTTT	CASSPGLAHTQYF
TRBV18	TRBJ2-3	TRBD1	once	TGTGCCAGCTCACCATTAGGCACAGGGGGTTCCGATACGCAGTATTTT	CASSPLGTGGSDTQYF
TRBV5-1	TRBJ2-5	TRBD2	-	TGCGCCAGCAGCTTGGCACTAGCGGGAGGGGAGACCCAGTACTTC	CASSLALAGGETQYF
TRBV7-9	TRBJ1-2	TRBD1	-	TGTGCCAGCAGCTTAGCGGGGACAGTTGGCTACACCTTC	CASSLAGTVGYTF
TRBV6-5	TRBJ1-5	-	-	TGTGCCAGCAGCTTAATACTCCCTGGCAATCAGCCCCAGCATTTT	CASSLILPGNQPQHF
TRBV30	TRBJ2-2	TRBD2	few	TGTGCCTGGAGTGCCAGCGGGGCCGGGGAGCTGTTTTTT	CAWSASGAGELFF
TRBV7-7	TRBJ2-1	TRBD2	-	TGTGCCAGCAGCCTGGGACTAGCGGGATCGGGGGAGCAGTTCTTC	CASSLGLAGSGEQFF
TRBV10-3	TRBJ1-4	TRBD1	-	TGTGCCATCAGTGAGTCGAAGGGGGCCGATGAAAAACTGTTTTTT	CAISESKGADEKLFF
TRBV5-1	TRBJ1-5	-	-	TGCGCCAGCAGCTTGGAAGGGGACAATCAGCCCCAGCATTTT	CASSLEGDNQPQHF
TRBV18	TRBJ2-2	-	-	TGTGCCAGCTCCCAGGGAACCGGGGAGCTGTTTTTT	CASSQGTGELFF
TRBV4-3	TRBJ2-7	-	-	TGCGCCAGCAGCCAAGATTCGTCCCTCTCCTACGAGCAGTACTTC	CASSQDSSLSYEQYF
TRBV4-1	TRBJ1-2	-	few	TGCGCCAGCAGCCAAGGACAGAGTTATGGCTACACCTTC	CASSQGQSYGYTF
TRBV27	TRBJ1-6	TRBD1	-	TGTGCCAGCAGTTCCTCTTCCGGGACAGGGCGATCACCCCTCCACTTT	CASSSSSGTGRSPLHF
TRBV2	TRBJ1-4	-	once	TGTGCCAGCGGTTTCCGGGAAAAACTGTTTTTT	CASGFREKLFF
TRBV7-2	TRBJ1-2	-	-	TGTGCCAGCAGCCCGGGGGGCCCCTATGGCCACACCTTC	CASSPGGPYGHTF
TRBV27	TRBJ2-7	-	few	TGTGCCAGCAGTTACGGGGTTTCCTACGAGCAGTACTTC	CASSYGVSYEQYF